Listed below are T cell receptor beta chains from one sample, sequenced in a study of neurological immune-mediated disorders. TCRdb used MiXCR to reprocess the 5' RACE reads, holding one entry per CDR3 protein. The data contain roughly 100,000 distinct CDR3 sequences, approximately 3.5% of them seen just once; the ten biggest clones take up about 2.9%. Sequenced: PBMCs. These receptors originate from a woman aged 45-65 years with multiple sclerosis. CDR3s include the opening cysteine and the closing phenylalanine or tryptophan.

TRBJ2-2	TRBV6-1	CASSKGTTNTGELFF
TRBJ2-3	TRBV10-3	CAMGTSGTDTQYF
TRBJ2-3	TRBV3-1	CATHSSQGLALYF
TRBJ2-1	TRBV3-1	CASSRVAGGPSYNEQFF
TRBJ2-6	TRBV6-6	CASSYSTATGVSGANVLTF
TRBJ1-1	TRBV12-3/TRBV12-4	CASSLRAIEAFF
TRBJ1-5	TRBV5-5	CASSQDRVGQPQHF
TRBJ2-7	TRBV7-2	CASSLLGGDSTYEQYF
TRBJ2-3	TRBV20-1	CSARDLLRIPDTQYF
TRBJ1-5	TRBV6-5	CASSSRDYSNQPQHF
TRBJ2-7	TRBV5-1	CASSLEVSGEQYF
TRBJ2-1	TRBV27	CASSPWGERNNEQFF
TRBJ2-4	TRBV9	CASSYSCCAAKNIQYF
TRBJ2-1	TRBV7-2	CASSSVFFGSYNEQFF
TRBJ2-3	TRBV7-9	CASSLPLAVGTDTQYF
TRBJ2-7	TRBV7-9	CASGLVYEQYF
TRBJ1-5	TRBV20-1	CSAGWTGSNQPQHF
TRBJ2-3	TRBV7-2	CASRGDRPFTDTQYF
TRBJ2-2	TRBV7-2	CASSLVGQGGGLFF
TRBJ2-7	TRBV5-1	CASSSDSYEQYF
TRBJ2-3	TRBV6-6	CASSWGGPDTQYF
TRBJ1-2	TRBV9	CASSVAIVGLTGGRTNGYTF
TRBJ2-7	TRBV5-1	CASSLLGEARGEQYF